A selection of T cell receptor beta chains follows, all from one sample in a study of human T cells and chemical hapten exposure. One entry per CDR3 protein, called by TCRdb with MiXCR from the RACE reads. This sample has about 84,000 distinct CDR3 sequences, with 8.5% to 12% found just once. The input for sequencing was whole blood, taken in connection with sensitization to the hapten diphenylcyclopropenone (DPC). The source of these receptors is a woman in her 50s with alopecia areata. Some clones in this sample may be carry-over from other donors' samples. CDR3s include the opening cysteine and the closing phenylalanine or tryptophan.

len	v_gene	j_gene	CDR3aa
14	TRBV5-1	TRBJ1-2	CASSLSQGNYGYTF
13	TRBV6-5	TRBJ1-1	CASWTLTGTQAFF
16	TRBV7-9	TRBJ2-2	CASSLASRHNAGELFF
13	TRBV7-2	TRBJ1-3	CASSFPSGNTIYF
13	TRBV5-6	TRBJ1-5	CASSTVQGRQQHF
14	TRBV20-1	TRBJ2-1	CSVKTASDLNEQFF
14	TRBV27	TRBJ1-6	CASSFSGRASPLHF
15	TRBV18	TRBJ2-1	CASSPSGRGLGEQFF
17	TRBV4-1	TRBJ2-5	CASSQFQRDTRRETQYF
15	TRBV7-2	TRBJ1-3	CASSFDGASGNTIYF
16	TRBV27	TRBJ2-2	CASSFSYRAMAGELFF
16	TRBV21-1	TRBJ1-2	CASSNPVVAGPYGYTF
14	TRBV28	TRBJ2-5	CASRPSLRQETQYF
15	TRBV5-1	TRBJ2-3	CASSQDRAFTDTQYF
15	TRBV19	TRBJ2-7	CASSLARSGSYEQYF
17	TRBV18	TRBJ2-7	CASSPPPRTSGSYEQYF
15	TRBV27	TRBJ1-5	CASSLSVGPNQPQHF
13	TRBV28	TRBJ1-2	CASSSQQVYGYTF
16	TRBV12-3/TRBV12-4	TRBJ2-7	CASSVTGTGGGYEQYF
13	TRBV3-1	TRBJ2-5	CASSQQASRTQYF
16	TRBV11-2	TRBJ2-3	CASSLVAGGPQDTQYF
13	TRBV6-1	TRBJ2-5	CASSEGHQETQYF
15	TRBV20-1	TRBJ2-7	CSARDRGRAGEGQYF
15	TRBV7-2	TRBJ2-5	CASSTQSGGLETQYF
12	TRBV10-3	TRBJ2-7	CAVGQGMGEQYF
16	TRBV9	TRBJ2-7	CASSVGQRTWDYEQYF
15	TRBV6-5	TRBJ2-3	CASRLRIQEGDTQYF
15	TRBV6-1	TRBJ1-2	CASSEKGQGFRGYTF
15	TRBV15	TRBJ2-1	CATSRALAEYNEQFF
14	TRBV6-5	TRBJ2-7	CASRTGTSEREQYF
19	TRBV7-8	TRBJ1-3	CASSLLVLPSHGSGNTIYF
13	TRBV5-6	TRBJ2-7	CASSAEHSYEQYF
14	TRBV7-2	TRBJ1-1	CASTKTAGNTEAFF
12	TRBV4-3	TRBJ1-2	CASSGTGPGYTF
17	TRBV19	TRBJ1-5	CASSSALWAVRDQPQHF
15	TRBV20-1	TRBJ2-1	CSARDRGASYNEQFF
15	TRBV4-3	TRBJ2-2	CASSNRDGNTGELFF
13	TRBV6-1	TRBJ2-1	CASSESTSGIPFF
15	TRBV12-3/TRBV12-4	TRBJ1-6	CASSLFPGLNSPLHF
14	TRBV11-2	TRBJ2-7	CASSSLDRAREQYF
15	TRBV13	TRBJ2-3	CASSLLAGSTDTQYF
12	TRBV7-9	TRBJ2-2	CASSHNTGELFF
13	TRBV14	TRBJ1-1	CASSPIGGTEAFF
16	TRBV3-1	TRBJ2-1	CASSTFGGLAINEQFF
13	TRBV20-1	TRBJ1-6	CSAISGNNSPLHF
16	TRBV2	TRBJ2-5	CASSSQPLGRLIPQYF
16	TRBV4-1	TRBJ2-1	CASSQDWGREYNEQFF
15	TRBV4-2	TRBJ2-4	CASSQDRLAGAIQYF
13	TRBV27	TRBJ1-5	CATRTGYNQPQHF
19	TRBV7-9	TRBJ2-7	CASSLDYGNLAGFSYEQYF
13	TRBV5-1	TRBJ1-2	CASSAQGNYGYTF
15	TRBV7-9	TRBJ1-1	CASSLDESLNTEAFF
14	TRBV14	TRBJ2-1	CASSRAGLYNEQFF
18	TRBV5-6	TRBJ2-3	CASSLYGASGGSTDTQYF
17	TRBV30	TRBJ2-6	CAWSVLGVRSGANVLTF
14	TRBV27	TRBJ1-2	CASSLSLGGYGYTF
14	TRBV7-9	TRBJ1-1	CASSLAQLNTEAFF